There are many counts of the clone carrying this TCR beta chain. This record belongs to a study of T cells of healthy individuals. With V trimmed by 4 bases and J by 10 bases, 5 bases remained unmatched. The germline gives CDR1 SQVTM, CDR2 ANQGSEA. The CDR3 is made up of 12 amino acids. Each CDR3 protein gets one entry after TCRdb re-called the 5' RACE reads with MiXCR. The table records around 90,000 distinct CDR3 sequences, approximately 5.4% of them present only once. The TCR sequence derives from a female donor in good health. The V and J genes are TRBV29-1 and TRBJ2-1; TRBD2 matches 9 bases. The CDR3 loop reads CSVGGLAGEQFF. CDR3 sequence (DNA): TGCAGCGTTGGGGGACTAGCTGGGGAGCAGTTCTTC.